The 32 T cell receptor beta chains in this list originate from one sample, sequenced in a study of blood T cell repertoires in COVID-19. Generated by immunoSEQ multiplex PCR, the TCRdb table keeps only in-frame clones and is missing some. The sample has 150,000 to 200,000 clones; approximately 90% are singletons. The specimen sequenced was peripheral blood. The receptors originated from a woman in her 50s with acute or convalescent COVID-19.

The CDR3 region has the DNA TGTGCCATCAGTGACCCGGACAGGGAGCTGTTTTTT. The encoded protein is CAISDPDRELFF. The V gene is TRBV10-3, the J gene TRBJ2-2; TRBD1 might be the D (5 bases). The CDR3 spans 12 residues. The germline gives CDR1 ENHRY, CDR2 SYGVKD. Between the trimmed V and J ends, which lost 3 bases and 9 bases, there was a span of 8 bases.

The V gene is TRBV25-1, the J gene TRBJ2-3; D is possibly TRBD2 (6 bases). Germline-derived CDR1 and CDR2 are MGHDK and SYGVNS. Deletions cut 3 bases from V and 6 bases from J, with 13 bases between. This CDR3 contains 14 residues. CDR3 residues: CASSDQPGGDTQYF. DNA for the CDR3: TGTGCCAGCAGTGACCAACCCGGAGGGGATACGCAGTATTTT.

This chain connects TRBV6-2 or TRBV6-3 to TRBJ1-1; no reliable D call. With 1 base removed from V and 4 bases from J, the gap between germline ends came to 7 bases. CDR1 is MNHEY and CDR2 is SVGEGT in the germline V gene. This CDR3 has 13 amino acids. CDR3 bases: TGTGCCAGCAGTTACTTACCCGGCACTGAAGCTTTCTTT. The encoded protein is CASSYLPGTEAFF.

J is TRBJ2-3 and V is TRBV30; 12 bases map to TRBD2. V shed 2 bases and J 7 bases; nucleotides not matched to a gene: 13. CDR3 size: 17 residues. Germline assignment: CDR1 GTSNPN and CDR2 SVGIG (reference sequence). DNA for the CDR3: TGTGCCTGGAGTCTCCGCTTCGCTAGCGGGAGGGGGAATACGCAGTATTTT. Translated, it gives CAWSLRFASGRGNTQYF.

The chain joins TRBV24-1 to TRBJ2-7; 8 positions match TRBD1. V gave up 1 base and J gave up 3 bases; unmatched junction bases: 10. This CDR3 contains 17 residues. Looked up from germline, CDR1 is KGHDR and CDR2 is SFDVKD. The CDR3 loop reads CATSDLNQGAPGYEQYF. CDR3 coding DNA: TGTGCCACCAGTGATTTAAACCAGGGGGCCCCGGGCTACGAGCAGTACTTC.

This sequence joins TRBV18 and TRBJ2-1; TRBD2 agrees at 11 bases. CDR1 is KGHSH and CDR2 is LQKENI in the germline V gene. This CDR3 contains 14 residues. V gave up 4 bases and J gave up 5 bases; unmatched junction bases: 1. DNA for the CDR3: TGTGCCAGCTCACTAGCGGGGGGGCACAATGAGCAGTTCTTC. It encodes CASSLAGGHNEQFF.

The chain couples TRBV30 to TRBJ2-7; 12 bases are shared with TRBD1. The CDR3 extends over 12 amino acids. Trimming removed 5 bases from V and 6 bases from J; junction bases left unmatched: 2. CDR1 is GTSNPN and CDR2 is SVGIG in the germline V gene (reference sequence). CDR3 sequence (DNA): TGTGCCTGGCGGGACAGGGGGCGCGAGCAGTACTTC. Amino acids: CAWRDRGREQYF.

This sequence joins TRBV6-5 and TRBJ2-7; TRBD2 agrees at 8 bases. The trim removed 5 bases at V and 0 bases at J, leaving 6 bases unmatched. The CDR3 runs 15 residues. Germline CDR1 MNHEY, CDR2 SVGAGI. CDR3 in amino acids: CASSPTSGVSYEQYF. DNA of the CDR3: TGTGCCAGCAGTCCAACTAGCGGTGTCTCCTACGAGCAGTACTTC.

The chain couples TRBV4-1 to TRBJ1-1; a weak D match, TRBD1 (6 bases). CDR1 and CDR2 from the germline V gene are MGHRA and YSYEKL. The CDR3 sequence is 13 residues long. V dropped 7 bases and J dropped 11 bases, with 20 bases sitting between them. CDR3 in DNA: TGCGCCAGCACCGGTGTCGGGACATCTTTGGCTTTCTTT. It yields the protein CASTGVGTSLAFF.

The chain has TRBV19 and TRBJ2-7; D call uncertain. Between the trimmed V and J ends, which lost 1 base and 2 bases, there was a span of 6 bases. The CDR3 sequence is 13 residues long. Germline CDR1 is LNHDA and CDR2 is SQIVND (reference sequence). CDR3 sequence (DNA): TGTGCCAGTAGTATAGGGCAGGCCTACGAGCAGTACTTC. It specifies CASSIGQAYEQYF.

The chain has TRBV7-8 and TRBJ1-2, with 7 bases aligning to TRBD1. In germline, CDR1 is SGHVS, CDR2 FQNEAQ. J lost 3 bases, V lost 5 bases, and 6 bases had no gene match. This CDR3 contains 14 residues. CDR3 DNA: TGTGCCAGCAGCACAAATCAGGGGGACTATGGCTACACCTTC. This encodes CASSTNQGDYGYTF.

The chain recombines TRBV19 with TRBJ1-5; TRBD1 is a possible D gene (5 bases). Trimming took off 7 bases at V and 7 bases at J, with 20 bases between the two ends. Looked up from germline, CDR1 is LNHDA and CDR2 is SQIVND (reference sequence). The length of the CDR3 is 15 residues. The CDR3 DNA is TGTGCCAGTACCCAGTATAAGGGGAACGTGCAGCCCCAGCATTTT. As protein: CASTQYKGNVQPQHF.

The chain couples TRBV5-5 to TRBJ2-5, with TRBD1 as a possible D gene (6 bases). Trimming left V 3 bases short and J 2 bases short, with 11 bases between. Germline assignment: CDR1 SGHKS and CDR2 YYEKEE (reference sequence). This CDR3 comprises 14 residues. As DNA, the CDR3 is TGTGCCAGCAGCTCTCGGACAGCTCAAGAGACCCAGTACTTC. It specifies CASSSRTAQETQYF.

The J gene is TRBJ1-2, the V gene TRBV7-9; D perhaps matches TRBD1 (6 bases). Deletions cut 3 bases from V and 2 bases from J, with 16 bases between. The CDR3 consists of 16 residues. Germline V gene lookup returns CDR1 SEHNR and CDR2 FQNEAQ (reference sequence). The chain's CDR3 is CASSFAKTGLNYGYTF. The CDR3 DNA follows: TGTGCCAGCAGCTTCGCTAAGACAGGTTTGAACTATGGCTACACCTTC.

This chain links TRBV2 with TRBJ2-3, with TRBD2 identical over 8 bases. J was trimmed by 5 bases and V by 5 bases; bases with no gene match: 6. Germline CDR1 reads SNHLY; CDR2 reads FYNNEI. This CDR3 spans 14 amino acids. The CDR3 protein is CASSTRGGIDTQYF. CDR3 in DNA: TGTGCCAGCAGTACCCGGGGGGGGATAGATACGCAGTATTTT.

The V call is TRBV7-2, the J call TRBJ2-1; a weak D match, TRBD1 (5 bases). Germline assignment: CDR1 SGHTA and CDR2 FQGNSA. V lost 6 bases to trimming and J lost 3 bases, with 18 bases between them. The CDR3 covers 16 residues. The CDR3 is CASSRVRQGGYNEQFF. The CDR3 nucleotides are TGTGCCAGCAGTCGAGTAAGGCAGGGTGGCTACAATGAGCAGTTCTTC.

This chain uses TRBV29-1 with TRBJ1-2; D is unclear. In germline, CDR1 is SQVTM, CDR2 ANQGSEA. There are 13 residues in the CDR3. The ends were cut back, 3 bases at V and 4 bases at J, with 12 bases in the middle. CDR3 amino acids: CSVDGWQAYGYTF. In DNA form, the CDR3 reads TGCAGCGTTGACGGGTGGCAAGCCTATGGCTACACCTTC.

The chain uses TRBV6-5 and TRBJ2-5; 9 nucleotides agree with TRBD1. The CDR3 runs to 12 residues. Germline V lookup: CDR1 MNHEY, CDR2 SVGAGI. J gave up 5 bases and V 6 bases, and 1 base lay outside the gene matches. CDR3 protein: CASSGTGETQYF. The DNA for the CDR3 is TGTGCCAGCAGCGGGACAGGGGAGACCCAGTACTTC.

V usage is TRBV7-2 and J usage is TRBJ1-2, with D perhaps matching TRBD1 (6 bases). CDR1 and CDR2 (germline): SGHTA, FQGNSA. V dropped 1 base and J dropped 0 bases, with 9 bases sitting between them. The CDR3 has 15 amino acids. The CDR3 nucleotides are TGTGCCAGCAGCTTAGGGGGGCCCGCTAACTATGGCTACACCTTC. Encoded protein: CASSLGGPANYGYTF.

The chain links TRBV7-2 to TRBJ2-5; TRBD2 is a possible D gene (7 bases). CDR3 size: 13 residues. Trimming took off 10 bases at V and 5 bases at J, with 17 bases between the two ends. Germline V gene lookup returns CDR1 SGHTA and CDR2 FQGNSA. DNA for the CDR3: TGTGCCACCTCGGGGGGCCCCAGGGAGACCCAGTACTTC. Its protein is CATSGGPRETQYF. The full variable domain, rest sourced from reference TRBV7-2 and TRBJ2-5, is GAGVSQSPSNKVTEKGKDVELRCDPISGHTALYWYRQSLGQGLEFLIYFQGNSAPDKSGLPSDRFSAERTGGSVSTLTIQRTQQEDSAVYLCATSGGPRETQYFGPGTRLLVL.

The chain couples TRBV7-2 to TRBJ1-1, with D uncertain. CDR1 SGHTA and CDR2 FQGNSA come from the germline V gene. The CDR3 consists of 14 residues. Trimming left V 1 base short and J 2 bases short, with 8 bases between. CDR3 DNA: TGTGCCAGCAGCTTAGGGGCACAAAACACTGAAGCTTTCTTT. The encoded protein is CASSLGAQNTEAFF.

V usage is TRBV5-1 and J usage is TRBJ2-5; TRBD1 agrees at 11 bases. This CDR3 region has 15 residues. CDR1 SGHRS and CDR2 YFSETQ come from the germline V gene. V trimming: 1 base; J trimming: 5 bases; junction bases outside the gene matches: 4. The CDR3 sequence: CASSLRTGGEETQYF. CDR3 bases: TGCGCCAGCAGCTTGAGGACAGGGGGCGAGGAGACCCAGTACTTC.

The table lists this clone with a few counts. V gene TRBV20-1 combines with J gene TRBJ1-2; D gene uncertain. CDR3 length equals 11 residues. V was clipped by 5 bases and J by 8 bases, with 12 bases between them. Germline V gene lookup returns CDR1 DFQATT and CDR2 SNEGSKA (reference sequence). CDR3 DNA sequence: TGCAGTGCTCTCCGGGGAGGAGGCTACACCTTC. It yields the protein CSALRGGGYTF.

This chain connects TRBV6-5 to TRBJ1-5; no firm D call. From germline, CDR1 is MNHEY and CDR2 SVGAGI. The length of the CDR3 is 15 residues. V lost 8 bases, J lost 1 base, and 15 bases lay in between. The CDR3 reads CASDYGEWSNQPQHF. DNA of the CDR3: TGTGCCAGCGATTACGGAGAATGGAGCAATCAGCCCCAGCATTTT.

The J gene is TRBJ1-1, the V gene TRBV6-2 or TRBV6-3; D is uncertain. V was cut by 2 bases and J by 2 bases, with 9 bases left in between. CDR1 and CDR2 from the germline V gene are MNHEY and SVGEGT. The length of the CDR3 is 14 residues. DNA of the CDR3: TGTGCCAGCAGTTACACAAAATCTAACACTGAAGCTTTCTTT. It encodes CASSYTKSNTEAFF.

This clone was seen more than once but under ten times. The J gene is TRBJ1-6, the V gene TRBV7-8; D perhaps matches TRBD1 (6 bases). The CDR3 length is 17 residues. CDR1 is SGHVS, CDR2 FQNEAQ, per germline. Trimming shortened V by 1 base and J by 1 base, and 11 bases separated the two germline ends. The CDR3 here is CASSLDRGGSYNSPLHF. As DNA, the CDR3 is TGTGCCAGCAGCTTAGATAGGGGGGGTTCCTATAATTCACCCCTCCACTTT. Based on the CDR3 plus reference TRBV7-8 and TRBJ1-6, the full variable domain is GAGVSQSPRYKVAKRGQDVALRCDPISGHVSLFWYQQALGQGPEFLTYFQNEAQLDKSGLPSDRFFAERPEGSVSTLKIQRTQQEDSAVYLCASSLDRGGSYNSPLHFGNGTRLTVT.

As DNA, the CDR3 is TGTGCCAGCAGCTTATTCCAGGGAGAAAAACTGTTTTTT. Protein product: CASSLFQGEKLFF. The chain has TRBV7-9 and TRBJ1-4; TRBD1 is a possible D gene (5 bases). CDR1 is SEHNR and CDR2 is FQNEAQ in the germline V gene (reference sequence). The CDR3 covers 13 residues. Trimming shortened V by 2 bases and J by 8 bases, and 9 bases separated the two germline ends.

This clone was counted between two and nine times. The CDR3 region has the DNA TGTGCCATCAGGGACCCGCAGGGAGATACGCAGTATTTT. Translating gives CAIRDPQGDTQYF. The genes are TRBV10-3 and TRBJ2-3, with D perhaps TRBD1 (5 bases). The CDR3 totals 13 residues. The germline V gene encodes CDR1 ENHRY and CDR2 SYGVKD. The ends were cut back, 6 bases at V and 5 bases at J, with 12 bases in the middle.

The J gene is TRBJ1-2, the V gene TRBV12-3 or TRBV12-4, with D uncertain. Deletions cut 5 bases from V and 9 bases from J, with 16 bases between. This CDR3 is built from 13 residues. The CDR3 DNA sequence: TGTGCCAGCAGTCCTCAGGATGGTGACAGCTACACCTTC. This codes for CASSPQDGDSYTF.

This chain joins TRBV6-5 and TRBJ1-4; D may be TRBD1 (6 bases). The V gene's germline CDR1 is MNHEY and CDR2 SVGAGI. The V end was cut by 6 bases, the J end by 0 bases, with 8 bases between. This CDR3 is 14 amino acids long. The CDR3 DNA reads TGTGCCAGCAGATGGACAGCAACTAATGAAAAACTGTTTTTT. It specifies CASRWTATNEKLFF.

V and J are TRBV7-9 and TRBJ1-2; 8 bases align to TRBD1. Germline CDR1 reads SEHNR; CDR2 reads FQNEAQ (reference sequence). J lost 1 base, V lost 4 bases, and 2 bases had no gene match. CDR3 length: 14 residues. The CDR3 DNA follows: TGTGCCAGCAGCTCCGGACAGGGTAACTATGGCTACACCTTC. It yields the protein CASSSGQGNYGYTF.

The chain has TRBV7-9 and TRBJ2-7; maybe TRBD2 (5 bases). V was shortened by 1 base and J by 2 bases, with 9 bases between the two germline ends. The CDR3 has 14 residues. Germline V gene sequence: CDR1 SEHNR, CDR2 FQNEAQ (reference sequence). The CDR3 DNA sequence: TGTGCCAGCAGCTTAGGTGTTAGCGCCTACGAGCAGTACTTC. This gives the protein CASSLGVSAYEQYF.